Each of the 22 T cell receptor beta chains below was sequenced from the same sample in a study of PD-1 blockade in classical Hodgkin lymphoma. Time point noted: cycle 4 day 1 (C4D1), after six to seven weeks of nivolumab. Every patient was affected by relapse after autologous stem cell transplantation, while exposure to brentuximab vedotin was not uniform. Magnetic negative selection purified CD4+ T cells from thawed PBMCs. The method was immunoSEQ multiplex PCR; TCRdb's version includes in-frame clones alone and lacks a portion of them. The data contain 20,000 or so clones, roughly 83% of them singletons. The specimen was CD4+ T cells from blood, collected before the fourth cycle of nivolumab. All receptors derive from a human donor with classical Hodgkin lymphoma.

This chain connects TRBV6-1 to TRBJ2-7; the match to TRBD1 covers 9 bases. V was pared by 5 bases and J by 5 bases, with 4 bases of the junction left unmatched. Germline values: CDR1 MNHNS, CDR2 SASEGT. There are 13 residues in the CDR3. CDR3 bases: TGTGCCAGCAGTCAGGGACAGGGACACGAGCAGTACTTC. Residues: CASSQGQGHEQYF.

The chain joins TRBV20-1 to TRBJ1-6; D is unresolved. The ends were cut back, 5 bases at V and 12 bases at J, with 11 bases in the middle. Germline values: CDR1 DFQATT, CDR2 SNEGSKA (reference sequence). CDR3 length: 11 amino acids. The CDR3: CSAFTLGPLHF. CDR3 DNA sequence: TGCAGTGCTTTTACATTAGGACCCCTCCACTTT.

The V gene is TRBV5-1, the J gene TRBJ1-2; D is unresolved. The CDR3 is made up of 13 amino acids. The V end was cut by 0 bases, the J end by 7 bases, with 10 bases between. The germline CDR1 and CDR2 sequences are SGHRS and YFSETQ. The CDR3 reads CASSLEWSGGYTF. The CDR3 nucleotides are TGCGCCAGCAGCTTGGAATGGTCCGGTGGCTACACCTTC.

This sequence joins TRBV7-2 and TRBJ2-1, with D possibly being TRBD2 (6 bases). The CDR3 loop spans 17 amino acids. The V gene lost 1 base and the J gene lost 3 bases, with 16 bases spanning the gap. Germline V gene data show CDR1 as SGHTA and CDR2 as FQGNSA. Written as DNA, the CDR3 is TGTGCCAGCAGCTTAGTCGGAGCTAGCGCCTTCTACAATGAGCAGTTCTTC. Translating gives CASSLVGASAFYNEQFF.

The V call is TRBV6-6, the J call TRBJ2-1, with 7 bases fitting TRBD1. In germline, CDR1 is MNHNY, CDR2 SVGAGI (reference sequence). This CDR3 has 14 amino acids. With V trimmed by 2 bases and J by 8 bases, 6 bases remained unmatched. For the CDR3, the DNA is TGTGCCAGCAGTTACGAAAGGGGGCGCGATGAGCAGTTCTTC. Protein product: CASSYERGRDEQFF.

The gene calls are TRBV18 and TRBJ1-5; D is perhaps TRBD1 (5 bases). The germline CDR1 and CDR2 sequences are KGHSH and LQKENI. V lost 5 bases, J lost 10 bases, and 15 bases lay in between. The CDR3 contains 13 residues. The CDR3 nucleotides read TGTGCCAGCTCAACTGGGACCGCTCAACCCCAGCATTTT. Its translation: CASSTGTAQPQHF.

V usage is TRBV5-1 and J usage is TRBJ1-4; no clear D. Trimming removed 5 bases at V and 5 bases at J, with 4 bases between. The CDR3 spans 11 residues. Germline V gives CDR1 SGHRS, CDR2 YFSETQ. The CDR3 loop is CASRKNEKLFF. The DNA of the CDR3 is TGCGCCAGCAGAAAGAATGAAAAACTGTTTTTT.

This clone was seen once. V gene TRBV5-3 combines with J gene TRBJ2-7, with 7 bases that match TRBD2. TRBV5-3 is an ORF for which the function is uncertain. The ends lost 9 bases at V and 6 bases at J; junction bases unmatched: 15. The CDR3 extends over 14 amino acids. CDR3 in DNA: TGTGCCACGGAGAAACGTGGGAGGGCATCCGAGCAGTACTTC. Translated: CATEKRGRASEQYF.

This chain links TRBV18 with TRBJ1-1, with 7 nucleotides matching TRBD1. V lost 2 bases to trimming and J lost 3 bases; unmatched junction nucleotides: 9. In germline, CDR1 is KGHSH, CDR2 LQKENI. CDR3 length: 16 residues. In DNA, the CDR3 is TGTGCCAGCTCACCATTATCTACAGGGGTGCACACTGAAGCTTTCTTT. It encodes CASSPLSTGVHTEAFF.

The chain has TRBV6-5 and TRBJ2-7, with D maybe TRBD2 (6 bases). From germline, CDR1 is MNHEY and CDR2 SVGAGI. There are 14 residues in the CDR3. V lost 1 base and J lost 3, with 10 bases in between. CDR3 sequence reads: CASSYYREYYEQYF. CDR3 nucleotides: TGTGCCAGCAGTTACTATCGGGAGTACTACGAGCAGTACTTC.

V and J are TRBV7-9 and TRBJ2-2; 13 bases are a match to TRBD2. The CDR3 loop spans 17 amino acids. Germline values: CDR1 SEHNR, CDR2 FQNEAQ (reference sequence). V lost 6 bases and J lost 2; bases outside the gene matches: 6. The CDR3 nucleotides read TGTGCCAGCAGTAGGACTAGCGGGAGAGCCAACACCGGGGAGCTGTTTTTT. It specifies CASSRTSGRANTGELFF. Complete variable domain (other parts from reference TRBV7-9 and TRBJ2-2): DTGVSQNPRHKITKRGQNVTFRCDPISEHNRLYWYRQTLGQGPEFLTYFQNEAQLEKSRLLSDRFSAERPKGSFSTLEIQRTEQGDSAMYLCASSRTSGRANTGELFFGEGSRLTVL.

Here the CDR3 reads CASSGWLDTEAFF. For the CDR3, the DNA is TGTGCCAGCAGCGGGTGGTTGGACACTGAAGCTTTCTTT. The V call is TRBV7-9, the J call TRBJ1-1; D unclear. The germline gives CDR1 SEHNR, CDR2 FQNEAQ (reference sequence). Trimming removed 5 bases at V and 3 bases at J, with 10 bases between. This CDR3 has 13 amino acids. The full variable domain, with the rest looked up from reference TRBV7-9 and TRBJ1-1, is DTGVSQNPRHKITKRGQNVTFRCDPISEHNRLYWYRQTLGQGPEFLTYFQNEAQLEKSRLLSDRFSAERPKGSFSTLEIQRTEQGDSAMYLCASSGWLDTEAFFGQGTRLTVV.

The chain recombines TRBV5-1 with TRBJ2-7, with D perhaps matching TRBD2 (5 bases). Germline loops: CDR1 SGHRS, CDR2 YFSETQ. Between the trimmed V and J ends, which lost 8 bases and 2 bases, there was a span of 17 bases. This CDR3 contains 14 residues. The CDR3 here is CARVEDSAPYEQYF. Here the CDR3 DNA reads TGCGCCAGGGTGGAGGATAGCGCGCCCTACGAGCAGTACTTC.

This sequence joins TRBV19 and TRBJ1-1; D gene uncertain. This CDR3 is built from 14 residues. The germline gives CDR1 LNHDA, CDR2 SQIVND (reference sequence). Trimming removed 5 bases at V and 0 bases at J, with 10 bases between. The CDR3 protein is CASSVTVMNTEAFF. For the CDR3, the DNA is TGTGCCAGTAGTGTCACGGTCATGAACACTGAAGCTTTCTTT.

The chain recombines TRBV19 with TRBJ2-3; D possibly matches TRBD1 or TRBD2 (5 bases each). V was pared by 5 bases and J by 1 base, with 13 bases between. This CDR3 is 15 amino acids long. CDR1 and CDR2 from the germline V gene are LNHDA and SQIVND (reference sequence). The CDR3 loop reads CASSFGTQGTDTQYF. For the CDR3, the DNA is TGTGCCAGTAGTTTCGGGACCCAAGGCACAGATACGCAGTATTTT.

This chain connects TRBV6-6 to TRBJ1-2; D is unresolved. The germline V and J ends were trimmed by 6 bases and 2 bases, with 10 bases remaining between them. This CDR3 region has 13 residues. CDR1 MNHNY and CDR2 SVGAGI come from the germline V gene (reference sequence). The CDR3 here is CASRRDINYGYTF. CDR3 nucleotide sequence: TGTGCCAGCAGGCGAGACATAAACTATGGCTACACCTTC.

This chain links TRBV6-6 with TRBJ1-5, with TRBD1 as a possible D gene (6 bases). The CDR3 sequence is 16 residues long. Trimming took 2 bases from V and 0 from J, leaving 11 bases between them. CDR1 is MNHNY, CDR2 SVGAGI, per germline (reference sequence). The CDR3 loop reads CASSYSGTYSNQPQHF. The CDR3 nucleotides read TGTGCCAGCAGTTACAGCGGGACATATAGCAATCAGCCCCAGCATTTT.

The chain carries TRBV6-1 and TRBJ1-1, with D tentatively TRBD1 (5 bases). Per the germline V gene, CDR1 is MNHNS and CDR2 is SASEGT. The ends were cut back, 6 bases at V and 6 bases at J, with 17 bases in the middle. The CDR3 consists of 14 residues. This chain's CDR3 is CASRVKPGDSEAFF. CDR3 nucleotides: TGTGCCAGCAGAGTGAAACCCGGGGACTCTGAAGCTTTCTTT.

The J gene is TRBJ1-1, the V gene TRBV29-1; 8 bases fit TRBD1. J gave up 5 bases and V 6 bases, and 17 bases lay outside the gene matches. There are 16 residues in the CDR3. Looked up from germline, CDR1 is SQVTM and CDR2 is ANQGSEA. The CDR3 here is CSVIGQGSYGVTEAFF. The CDR3 DNA reads TGCAGCGTGATCGGACAGGGTTCATATGGGGTTACTGAAGCTTTCTTT.

The CDR3 coding sequence is TGCGCCAGCAGCCAGGGACTAGCGGGAGGGCGGAATGAGCAGTTCTTC. Encoded protein: CASSQGLAGGRNEQFF. The chain joins TRBV4-1 to TRBJ2-1; 16 bases agree with TRBD2. The CDR3 runs to 16 residues. V trimming: 3 bases; J trimming: 7 bases; junction bases outside the gene matches: 3. The germline V gene has CDR1 MGHRA and CDR2 YSYEKL.

The rearrangement uses TRBV7-8 and TRBJ2-7, with 9 bases fitting TRBD2. After removal of 1 base from V and 2 bases from J, the junction contained 12 bases not matched to a gene. The CDR3 contains 18 residues. CDR1 is SGHVS and CDR2 is FQNEAQ in the germline V gene. CDR3 nucleotides: TGTGCCAGCAGCTTAGGACGACAGAGGGCTAGCGGGACCTACGAGCAGTACTTC. It encodes CASSLGRQRASGTYEQYF.

V usage is TRBV28 and J usage is TRBJ2-3; 10 nucleotides match TRBD2. The CDR3 length is 17 residues. Germline trimming cut 2 bases from V and 2 bases from J; bases unmatched to any gene: 7. Germline CDR1 MDHEN, CDR2 SYDVKM. The CDR3 DNA reads TGTGCCAGCAGTTTAGATCTACTAGCGGGAAACACAGATACGCAGTATTTT. Amino acids: CASSLDLLAGNTDTQYF.